This record covers a single T cell receptor beta chain. Its antigen is unidentified. This CDR3 is also generated by other DNA sequences in the sample. This specimen comes from a study of graft-versus-host responses after intestinal transplantation. Study information: All of the recipients had induction that used anti-thymocyte globulin, then tacrolimus and steroids for approximately 3 years.

V trimming: 4 bases; J trimming: 6 bases; junction bases outside the gene matches: 12. The germline gives CDR1 SGHRS, CDR2 YFSETQ. This CDR3 contains 17 residues. Sequencing used immunoSEQ multiplex PCR; TCRdb keeps in-frame clones, though not all of them. The sample includes about 50,000 clones, approximately 84% seen only once; the top ten take around 0.5%. Points from the study as a whole: Researchers found peak circulating GvH clone levels linked to early post-transplant HvG declines. GvH clones appeared in recipient marrow, some first in ileum or blood. Graft-donor T cell macrochimerism in patients accompanied high graft-versus-host to host-versus-graft clonal ratios in allografts.

The source of this sequence is a human donor who was the organ donor for an intestinal transplant. Sequenced material: unstimulated CD4+ T cells sorted from spleen or lymph node cells, taken before transplant. V is TRBV5-1 and J is TRBJ1-6, with 8 positions matching TRBD1. The CDR3 DNA reads TGCGCCAGCAGCCTATATCAGGGGGCGCTGGGTAATTCACCCCTCCACTTT. It yields the protein CASSLYQGALGNSPLHF. Full variable domain (outside the CDR3, taken from reference TRBV5-1 and TRBJ1-6): KAGVTQTPRYLIKTRGQQVTLSCSPISGHRSVSWYQQTPGQGLQFLFEYFSETQRNKGNFPGRFSGRQFSNSRSEMNVSTLELGDSALYLCASSLYQGALGNSPLHFGNGTRLTVT.